This T cell receptor (beta chain) was sequenced for a study of blood T cells in healthy people across ages. Study context: About one barcoded beta molecule per two T cells came from capture by template switching. General study results and limits: Estimates of total diversity, which came from one million sequenced T cells, were considered to be underestimates. It was the long-lived donors that had more naive CD4+ cells and higher diversity than aged donors.

This clonotype was counted only a few times. No antigen is known for it. The second PCR ran roughly 7 to 12 cycles with a sample-barcoded 5' primer and J-beta primers. Every sample gave at least 3 million paired-end reads containing CDR3. TCRdb reanalysed the 5' RACE reads using MiXCR and keeps one entry per CDR3 protein. The sample lists around 1.1 million distinct CDR3 sequences, about two fifths seen once, with under 15% in the top ten. The origin of this receptor is a man aged 18 to 29 in good health. The sample consisted of blood.

The CDR3 coding sequence is TGCGCCAGCAGCCAAGATGGCAGGGTCTCGAATGGCTACACCTTC. This encodes CASSQDGRVSNGYTF. This chain connects TRBV4-3 to TRBJ1-2, with a possible D match to TRBD1 (5 bases). Trimming shortened V by 0 bases and J by 6 bases, and 14 bases separated the two germline ends. This CDR3 region has 15 residues. CDR1 LGHNA and CDR2 YSLEER come from the germline V gene.